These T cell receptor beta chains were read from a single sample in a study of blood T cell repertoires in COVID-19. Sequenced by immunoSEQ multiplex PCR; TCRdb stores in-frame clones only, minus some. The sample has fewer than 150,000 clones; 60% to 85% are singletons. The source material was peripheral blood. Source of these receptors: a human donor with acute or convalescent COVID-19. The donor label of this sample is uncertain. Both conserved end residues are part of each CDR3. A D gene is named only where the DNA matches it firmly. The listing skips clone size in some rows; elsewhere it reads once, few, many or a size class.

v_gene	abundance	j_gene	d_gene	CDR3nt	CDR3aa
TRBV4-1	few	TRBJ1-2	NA	TGCGCCAGCAGCCAAGAAAGGGGGAACTATGGCTACACCTTC	CASSQERGNYGYTF
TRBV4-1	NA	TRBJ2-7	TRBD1	TGCGCCAGCAGCCAAGAAGGATGGGGACAGGACTCCTACGAGCAGTACTTC	CASSQEGWGQDSYEQYF
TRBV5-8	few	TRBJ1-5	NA	TGTGCCAGCAGCTTGGTCCGTAGGGGTGAGCAGCCCCAGCATTTT	CASSLVRRGEQPQHF
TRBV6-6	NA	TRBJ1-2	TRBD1	TGTGCCAGCAGAAACCAGGGGGCGGACTATGGCTACACCTTC	CASRNQGADYGYTF
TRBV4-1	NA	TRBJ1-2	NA	TGCGCCAGCAGCCAAGCCCTCAGGGCGGCCTATGGCTACACCTTC	CASSQALRAAYGYTF
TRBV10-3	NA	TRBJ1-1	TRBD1	TGTGCCATCAGTGCGTTCTTGGGACAGGGGAACACTGAAGCTTTCTTT	CAISAFLGQGNTEAFF
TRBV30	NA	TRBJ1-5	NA	TGTGCCTGGAGTGTAGGGTCAGGGAGGGATCAGCCCCAGCATTTT	CAWSVGSGRDQPQHF
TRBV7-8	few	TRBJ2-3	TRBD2	TGTGCCAGCAGCCGAGGAATAGCGGGGGGCACAGATACGCAGTATTTT	CASSRGIAGGTDTQYF
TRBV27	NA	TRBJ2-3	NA	TGTGCCAGCAGTTTCAACACAGATACGCAGTATTTT	CASSFNTDTQYF
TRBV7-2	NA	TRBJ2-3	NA	TGTGCCAGCAGCTTAGCCAACACAGATACGCAGTATTTT	CASSLANTDTQYF
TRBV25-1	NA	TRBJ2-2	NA	TGTGCCAGCAGTGGGGGCCGGACAAAGCGTGGCGGGGAGCTGTTTTTT	CASSGGRTKRGGELFF
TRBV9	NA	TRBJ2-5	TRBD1	TGTGCCAGCAGCCCTCGGACAGGCAAACAAGAGACCCAGTACTTC	CASSPRTGKQETQYF
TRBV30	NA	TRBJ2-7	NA	TGTGCCTGGAGTGTAAGGATGGGCAGAGCCTACGAGCAGTACTTC	CAWSVRMGRAYEQYF
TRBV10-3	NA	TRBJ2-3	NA	TGTGCCACCAGGGCCAGCACAGATACGCAGTATTTT	CATRASTDTQYF
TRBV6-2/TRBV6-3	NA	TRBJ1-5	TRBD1	TGTGCCAGCAGTTACTCATCGGACAGGGGGCTATATAGCTCTCAGCCCCAGCATTTT	CASSYSSDRGLYSSQPQHF
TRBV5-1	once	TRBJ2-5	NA	TGCGCCAGCAGCCGCCCACAGGGATCAGGCGGTCAAGAGACCCAGTACTTC	CASSRPQGSGGQETQYF
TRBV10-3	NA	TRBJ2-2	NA	TGTGCCATCAGTGAACCTCCGGGCACCGGGGAGCTGTTTTTT	CAISEPPGTGELFF
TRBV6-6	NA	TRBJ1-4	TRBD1	TGTGCCAGCAGTTCACAGGGGCCAGCAACTAATGAAAAACTGTTTTTT	CASSSQGPATNEKLFF
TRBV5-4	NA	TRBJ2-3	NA	TGTGCCAGCAGCTTGGCCGGGGGCACAGATACGCAGTATTTT	CASSLAGGTDTQYF
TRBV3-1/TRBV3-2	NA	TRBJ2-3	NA	TGTGCCAGCAGCCAAGATGGCCCTCGCACAGATACGCAGTATTTT	CASSQDGPRTDTQYF
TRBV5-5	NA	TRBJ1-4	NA	TGTGCCAGCAGCCTCGCAGGAGGGGAAAAACTGTTTTTT	CASSLAGGEKLFF
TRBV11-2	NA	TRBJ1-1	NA	TGTGCCAGCAGCTTAACAGGCCACACTGAAGCTTTCTTT	CASSLTGHTEAFF
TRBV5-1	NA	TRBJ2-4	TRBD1	TGCGCCAGCAGCGTACGGGGACAGGGCCCAGGGTACTTC	CASSVRGQGPGYF
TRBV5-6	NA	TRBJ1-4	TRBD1	TGTGCCAGCAGTTCCGGGACAGGGATATTAGAGGGTGAAAAACTGTTTTTT	CASSSGTGILEGEKLFF
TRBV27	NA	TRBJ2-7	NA	TGTGCCAGCAGGGGGGCGAAACAGGGCTACGAGCAGTACTTC	CASRGAKQGYEQYF
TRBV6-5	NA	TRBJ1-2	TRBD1	TGTGCCAGCAGTCACAGGGGGACTAACTATGGCTACACCTTC	CASSHRGTNYGYTF
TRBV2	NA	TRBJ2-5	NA	TGTGCCAGCTGGAGACAGGCCCTACAAGAGACCCAGTACTTC	CASWRQALQETQYF
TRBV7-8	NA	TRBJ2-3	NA	TGTGCCAGCAGCTTAAAGCGCTGGGTTGGAGGGAGAAGCGCAGATACGCAGTATTTT	CASSLKRWVGGRSADTQYF
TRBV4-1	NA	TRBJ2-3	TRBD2	TGCGCCAGCAGCCAAGGGCTTGGGGGACTAGCACAAGATACGCAGTATTTT	CASSQGLGGLAQDTQYF
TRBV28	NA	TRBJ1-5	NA	TGTGCCAGCAGCGAAGGGGGTCTGCAGCCCCAGCATTTT	CASSEGGLQPQHF
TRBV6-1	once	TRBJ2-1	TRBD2	TGTGCCAGCAGTGAAGCAGCGGGGGGGCACAATGAGCAGTTCTTC	CASSEAAGGHNEQFF
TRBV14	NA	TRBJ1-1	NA	TGTGCCAGCAGCCAGGGGGAGATCTTAGACAGGACCCTGGGCAGCACTGAAGCTTTCTTT	CASSQGEILDRTLGSTEAFF
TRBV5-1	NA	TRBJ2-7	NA	TGCGCCAGCAGCGGGGCAGGTGACTCCTACGAGCAGTACTTC	CASSGAGDSYEQYF
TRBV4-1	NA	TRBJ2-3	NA	TGCGCCAGCAGCCAAATCTTTTCATCAGGGATGGATACGCAGTATTTT	CASSQIFSSGMDTQYF
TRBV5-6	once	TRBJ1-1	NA	TGTGCCAGCAGTCGAAGAGGATCCAGGGCGGTTGGAGCTTTCTTT	CASSRRGSRAVGAFF
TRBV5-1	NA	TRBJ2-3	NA	TGCGCCAGCAGCTTGTCCGGGGGAACTTCCACAGATACGCAGTATTTT	CASSLSGGTSTDTQYF
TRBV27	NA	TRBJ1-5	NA	TGTGCCAGCAGTTTATTCGGCCAGGGAGGGCGTCAGCCCCAGCATTTT	CASSLFGQGGRQPQHF
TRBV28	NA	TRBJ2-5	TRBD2	TGTGCCAGCAGTCCCGGACTAGCGGGGGCGGAGACCCAGTACTTC	CASSPGLAGAETQYF
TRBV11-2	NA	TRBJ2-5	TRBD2	TGTGCCAGCAGCTTAACGCAGCGGGGGTACCAAGAGACCCAGTACTTC	CASSLTQRGYQETQYF
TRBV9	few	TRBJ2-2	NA	TGTGCCAGCAGCGCGGGAGTAAACACCGGGGAGCTGTTTTTT	CASSAGVNTGELFF
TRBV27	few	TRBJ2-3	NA	TGTGCCAGCAGGTCTTCACAGGGTGGGAGCACAGATACGCAGTATTTT	CASRSSQGGSTDTQYF
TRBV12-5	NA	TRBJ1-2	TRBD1	TGTGCTAGTGGTTTAGGGGGCTCTAACTATGGCTACACCTTC	CASGLGGSNYGYTF
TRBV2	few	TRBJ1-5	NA	TGTGCCAGCATGGGGCGGTTAGATAGCAATCAGCCCCAGCATTTT	CASMGRLDSNQPQHF
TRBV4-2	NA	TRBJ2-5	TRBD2	TGTGCCAGCAGCAGCCAAGGAGCTAGCGGGGGCCATGGGACCCAGTACTTC	CASSSQGASGGHGTQYF
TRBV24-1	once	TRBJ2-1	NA	TGTGCCACCAGTCGACCGGGAAATGAGCAGTTCTTC	CATSRPGNEQFF
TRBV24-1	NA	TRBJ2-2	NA	TGTGCCACCAGTTGGCGGACCGGGGAGCTGTTTTTT	CATSWRTGELFF
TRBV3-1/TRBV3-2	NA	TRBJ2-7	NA	TGTGCCAGCAGCCAAGGGGCCCGTAGGGGCTACGAGCAGTACTTC	CASSQGARRGYEQYF
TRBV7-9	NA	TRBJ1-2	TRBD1	TGTGCCAGCAGCCATAGTTCCGGGACAGGAGATGGCTACACCTTC	CASSHSSGTGDGYTF
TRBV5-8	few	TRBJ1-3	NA	TGTGCCAGCAGCTTGGATGGACTGTACTCTGGAAACACCATATATTTT	CASSLDGLYSGNTIYF
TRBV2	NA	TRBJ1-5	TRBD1	TGTGCCAGCAAGTCACAGGGGATCAATCAGCCCCAGCATTTT	CASKSQGINQPQHF
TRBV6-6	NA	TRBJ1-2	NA	TGTGCCAGCAGCCGTGAGCCTGGCTACACCTTC	CASSREPGYTF
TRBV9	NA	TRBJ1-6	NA	TGTGCCAGCAGCGTAGGCCAGAATTCCTTACGGGGTTCACCCCTCCACTTT	CASSVGQNSLRGSPLHF
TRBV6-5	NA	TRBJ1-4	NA	TGTGCCAGCAGTTACTCACGTGGGACTTTTGAAAAACTGTTTTTT	CASSYSRGTFEKLFF
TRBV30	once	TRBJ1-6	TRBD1	TGTGCCTGGAGATTAGGGGGCTGGAATTCACCCCTCCACTTT	CAWRLGGWNSPLHF
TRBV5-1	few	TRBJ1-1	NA	TGCGCCAGCAGCATGAGCCAGGGCCTTAACACTGAAGCTTTCTTT	CASSMSQGLNTEAFF
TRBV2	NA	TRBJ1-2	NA	TGTGCCAGCAGCAAGACAGACGTTGTCTTC	CASSKTDVVF